Below are 9 T cell receptor beta chains sequenced from a single sample in a study of beta chain features in type 1 diabetes. Whole-study results and caveats: Moderate but significant shortening of TCRB CDR3s was recorded in all four CD4+ subsets from Type 1 diabetes patients.

Their specific antigens are unknown. Every isolated RNA sample was fully reverse transcribed, so sequencing captured expressed TCRB transcripts. This table comes from immunoSEQ multiplex PCR, and its TCRdb copy is limited to in-frame clones, with some not included. The sample carries about 160,000 clones, approximately 62% recorded once. Source material: naive CD4+ T cells from blood. Source of these receptors: a man aged 25-40 years with type 1 diabetes.

V is TRBV4-3 and J is TRBJ2-1; D perhaps matches TRBD2 (6 bases). This CDR3 spans 15 amino acids. Trimming left V 0 bases short and J 2 bases short, with 8 bases between. From germline, CDR1 is LGHNA and CDR2 YSLEER. CDR3 in DNA: TGCGCCAGCAGCCAAGAACCTAGCGCCTACAATGAGCAGTTCTTC. This sequence encodes CASSQEPSAYNEQFF.

V gene TRBV25-1 combines with J gene TRBJ2-1, with TRBD1 identical over 10 bases. This CDR3 contains 16 residues. With V trimmed by 0 bases and J by 8 bases, 7 bases remained unmatched. Germline CDR1 and CDR2: MGHDK and SYGVNS. The CDR3: CASSEYLDRGQDEQFF. DNA of the CDR3: TGTGCCAGCAGTGAATATCTAGACAGGGGGCAAGATGAGCAGTTCTTC.

The V call is TRBV19, the J call TRBJ2-1; 7 bases agree with TRBD1. The germline gives CDR1 LNHDA, CDR2 SQIVND (reference sequence). V dropped 7 bases and J dropped 8; count of bases not matched to a gene: 8. The CDR3 runs to 13 residues. The CDR3 region has the DNA TGTGCCAGTAACGCAGGGGGTGCCTATGAGCAGTTCTTC. This encodes CASNAGGAYEQFF.

The table lists this clone with a count of one. The same CDR3 also results from other DNA sequences found in this sample. The gene calls are TRBV6-5 and TRBJ1-5, with 10 bases aligning to TRBD1. The germline gives CDR1 MNHEY, CDR2 SVGAGI. The CDR3 length is 14 residues. The J segment lost 4 bases and the V segment lost 4 bases, leaving 1 base of the junction unmatched. The CDR3 loop reads CASSLGQGNQPQHF. For the CDR3, the DNA is TGTGCCAGCAGTTTGGGACAGGGGAATCAGCCCCAGCATTTT.

This rearrangement joins TRBV10-3 to TRBJ2-3, with D perhaps matching TRBD2 (5 bases). The CDR3 spans 14 residues. V was cut by 7 bases and J by 0 bases, with 11 bases left in between. CDR1 ENHRY and CDR2 SYGVKD come from the germline V gene. The CDR3 sequence: CAITPRESTDTQYF. In DNA, the CDR3 is TGTGCCATCACCCCAAGGGAGAGCACAGATACGCAGTATTTT.

This clone has more than one count but fewer than ten. V gene TRBV7-9 combines with J gene TRBJ1-2; D is possibly TRBD1 (5 bases). The germline gives CDR1 SEHNR, CDR2 FQNEAQ (reference sequence). This CDR3 has 13 residues. V was cut by 7 bases and J by 3 bases, with 12 bases left in between. The CDR3 protein is CASTFIRDYGYTF. DNA of the CDR3: TGTGCCAGCACATTTATCAGGGACTATGGCTACACCTTC. Looking up the rest from reference TRBV7-9 and TRBJ1-2 gives the full variable domain: DTGVSQNPRHKITKRGQNVTFRCDPISEHNRLYWYRQTLGQGPEFLTYFQNEAQLEKSRLLSDRFSAERPKGSFSTLEIQRTEQGDSAMYLCASTFIRDYGYTFGSGTRLTVV.

The chain is built from TRBV9 and TRBJ1-2, with 9 bases that match TRBD1. V lost 0 bases to trimming and J lost 5 bases; unmatched junction nucleotides: 5. The germline V gene has CDR1 SGDLS and CDR2 YYNGEE. The CDR3 loop spans 15 amino acids. This CDR3 is CASSVAQGAWYGYTF. CDR3 nucleotide sequence: TGTGCCAGCAGCGTAGCACAGGGGGCTTGGTATGGCTACACCTTC.

V is TRBV7-2 and J is TRBJ2-5, with D tentatively TRBD2 (6 bases). CDR1 is SGHTA, CDR2 FQGNSA, per germline. V was trimmed by 0 bases and J by 9 bases, leaving 14 bases between them. The CDR3 has 14 residues. CDR3 in DNA: TGTGCCAGCAGCTTAGCGGGCGGGGAGGAACCCCAGTACTTC. It specifies CASSLAGGEEPQYF. Looking up the rest from reference TRBV7-2 and TRBJ2-5 gives the full variable domain: GAGVSQSPSNKVTEKGKDVELRCDPISGHTALYWYRQSLGQGLEFLIYFQGNSAPDKSGLPSDRFSAERTGGSVSTLTIQRTQQEDSAVYLCASSLAGGEEPQYFGPGTRLLVL.

The V gene is TRBV27, the J gene TRBJ2-7; the match to TRBD1 covers 7 bases. Germline V CDR1 and CDR2: MNHEY, SMNVEV (reference sequence). The CDR3 loop spans 17 amino acids. J lost 1 base, V lost 4 bases, and 13 bases had no gene match. The CDR3 reads CASSSASRDRASYEQYF. The CDR3 DNA is TGTGCCAGCAGTTCAGCGTCCCGTGACAGGGCATCCTACGAGCAGTACTTC.